Listed here are 13 T cell receptor beta chains from one sample, sequenced in a study of control samples from healthy donors and cancer patients. Clones were read by immunoSEQ multiplex PCR, and TCRdb kept only the in-frame ones, dropping some. The table has 78,000 or so clones, about 90% seen once. Material for sequencing was blood. The receptor source for this set is a woman in her 50s in good health.

As to this clone: Distinct nucleotide sequences in the sample also encode this CDR3. The chain employs TRBV4-1 and TRBJ2-1; D is perhaps TRBD2 (6 bases). V lost 3 bases and J 5 bases, leaving 14 bases between the germline ends. The germline gives CDR1 MGHRA, CDR2 YSYEKL. The CDR3 sequence is 15 residues long. CDR3 loop: CASSHRGGSNNEQFF. In nucleotides, the CDR3 is TGCGCCAGCAGCCACCGGGGAGGTTCAAACAATGAGCAGTTCTTC.

V gene TRBV6-5 combines with J gene TRBJ2-1; TRBD1 matches 9 bases. Germline V CDR1 and CDR2: MNHEY, SVGAGI. The CDR3 sequence is 15 residues long. Trimming at V came to 6 bases and at J to 1 base, leaving 4 bases not matched to a gene. CDR3 loop: CASRSGQGSYNEQFF. CDR3 bases: TGTGCCAGCAGGTCCGGACAGGGGTCCTACAATGAGCAGTTCTTC.

The CDR3 protein is CASSRRGLAGGRYEQYF. CDR3 DNA: TGTGCCAGCAGCCGGAGGGGACTAGCGGGAGGGCGATACGAGCAGTACTTC. The J gene is TRBJ2-7, the V gene TRBV5-4; TRBD2 matches at 16 bases. CDR3 length: 17 residues. Trimming removed 4 bases from V and 4 bases from J; junction bases left unmatched: 8. Germline CDR1 is SGHNT and CDR2 is YYREEE (reference sequence).

The chain is built from TRBV7-9 and TRBJ2-3; TRBD1 aligns across 7 bases. The CDR3 totals 16 residues. Losses at the gene ends were 2 bases for V and 3 bases for J; bases not matched to a gene: 8. The germline V gene has CDR1 SEHNR and CDR2 FQNEAQ (reference sequence). As DNA, the CDR3 is TGTGCCAGCAGCTTATTTCGACAGGGTGATACAGATACGCAGTATTTT. Translation gives CASSLFRQGDTDTQYF.

The chain carries TRBV5-1 and TRBJ1-2; possible D gene TRBD1, 5 bases. V lost 1 base and J lost 4, with 17 bases in between. Germline V CDR1 and CDR2: SGHRS, YFSETQ. The CDR3 extends over 16 amino acids. The CDR3: CASSLKGQGGSYGYTF. CDR3 in DNA: TGCGCCAGCAGCTTGAAGGGTCAGGGAGGTAGCTATGGCTACACCTTC.

The chain uses TRBV7-9 and TRBJ2-1; TRBD1 is a possible D gene (5 bases). CDR1 and CDR2 (germline): SEHNR, FQNEAQ (reference sequence). Deletions cut 3 bases from V and 15 bases from J, with 15 bases between. This CDR3 has 12 residues. Written as DNA, the CDR3 is TGTGCCAGCAGCTTCTGGCAGGGTAATCTGTTCTTC. Its protein product is CASSFWQGNLFF.

The chain links TRBV7-8 to TRBJ2-7; D could derive from TRBD1 or TRBD2 (6 bases each). Trimming removed 5 bases at V and 2 bases at J, with 22 bases between. The CDR3 has 17 amino acids. CDR1 is SGHVS, CDR2 FQNEAQ, per germline. The CDR3 is CASSIGGLQGPAYEQYF. The CDR3 coding sequence is TGTGCCAGCAGCATAGGGGGGCTTCAGGGACCGGCCTACGAGCAGTACTTC.

The chain recombines TRBV3-1 (or the pseudogene TRBV3-2) with TRBJ1-2; D is ambiguous. Germline assignment: CDR1 LGHDT and CDR2 YNNKEL (reference sequence). The V end was cut by 0 bases, the J end by 4 bases, with 3 bases between. CDR3 length: 12 amino acids. The CDR3 loop reads CASSQDGYGYTF. The CDR3 DNA reads TGTGCCAGCAGCCAAGACGGCTATGGCTACACCTTC.

The chain carries TRBV5-1 and TRBJ2-2; a weak D match, TRBD2 (6 bases). Looked up from germline, CDR1 is SGHRS and CDR2 is YFSETQ. V dropped 4 bases and J dropped 6 bases, with 16 bases sitting between them. This CDR3 has 15 residues. CDR3 loop: CASSRGSESPGELFF. The CDR3 nucleotides are TGCGCCAGCAGCCGGGGGTCCGAATCCCCCGGGGAGCTGTTTTTT.

Comment on this clone: Compared with germline, one end of the junction differs, possibly owing to a read error. The J gene is TRBJ2-1, the V gene TRBV14, with a weak D call TRBD2 (5 bases). From germline, CDR1 is SGHDN and CDR2 FVKESK. This CDR3 contains 13 residues. Here the CDR3 DNA reads TGTGCCAGCAGCCAAGTTGGTTGGACTTTCGTGCTCTTC. The encoded protein is CASSQVGWTFVLF.

The J gene is TRBJ1-2, the V gene TRBV11-2; D not certain. Germline CDR1 and CDR2: SGHAT and FQNNGV. Trimming cost V 4 bases and J 0 bases, with 9 bases left between them. The CDR3 covers 14 residues. The CDR3 protein is CASSSLTANYGYTF. CDR3 sequence (DNA): TGTGCCAGCAGCTCCCTCACAGCTAACTATGGCTACACCTTC.

This chain links TRBV4-1 with TRBJ2-7; D ambiguous. Trimming shortened V by 1 base and J by 0 bases, and 10 bases separated the two germline ends. Germline V gives CDR1 MGHRA, CDR2 YSYEKL. The CDR3 is made up of 15 amino acids. The CDR3 nucleotides read TGCGCCAGCAGCCAAGCGGAATCAACCTCCTACGAGCAGTACTTC. It codes for CASSQAESTSYEQYF.

The chain recombines TRBV4-1 with TRBJ1-3; possibly TRBD1 for D (5 bases). The CDR3 is 15 residues long. Trimming took 2 bases from V and 6 from J, leaving 14 bases between them. Per the germline V gene, CDR1 is MGHRA and CDR2 is YSYEKL. DNA for the CDR3: TGCGCCAGCAGCCAAACAGGTCCCTCGGTAAACACCATATATTTT. As protein: CASSQTGPSVNTIYF.